This T cell receptor beta chain was sequenced during a study of blood T cell repertoires in COVID-19. For the study at large: T cells, B-cell-depleted T cells, or PBMCs provided the cDNA or gDNA that served as material.

Assay used: immunoSEQ multiplex PCR; TCRdb lists only in-frame clones, some missing. The sample contains about 130,000 clones, 80% to 90% of which appear only once. Cohort assignment relied on participant-reported clinical history. CDR1 MDHEN and CDR2 SYDVKM come from the germline V gene. This CDR3 is 15 amino acids long. Between the trimmed V and J ends, which lost 1 base and 14 bases, there was a span of 18 bases. The sequenced sample was PBMCs or T cells enriched from blood (not recorded which). The source is a man aged 35 to 55 with acute COVID-19. The chain is built from TRBV28 and TRBJ1-6; possibly TRBD1 for D (6 bases). This CDR3 reads CASSLSDSTLPTLHF. CDR3 sequence (DNA): TGTGCCAGCAGTTTATCGGACAGTACACTCCCCACCCTCCACTTT.